These 23 T cell receptor beta chains were sequenced from one sample in a study of PD-1 blockade in mismatch repair-deficient tumors. Libraries were prepared by immunoSEQ multiplex PCR; TCRdb keeps only in-frame clonotypes and omits some of them. The table lists roughly 79,000 clones, roughly 80% of them singletons. Here the sequenced sample was peripheral blood, taken 44 weeks after starting pembrolizumab. These receptors were collected from an adult with mismatch repair-deficient cancer.

This clone was found a few times. V gene TRBV5-4 combines with J gene TRBJ2-7; the D gene is possibly TRBD2 (5 bases). Trimming left V 1 base short and J 7 bases short, with 18 bases between. The germline gives CDR1 SGHNT, CDR2 YYREEE (reference sequence). This CDR3 has 15 residues. The CDR3 coding sequence is TGTGCCAGCAGCTTGAGGGTCGGCACCGAGCGGGAGCAGTACTTC. Protein product: CASSLRVGTEREQYF.

This sequence joins TRBV29-1 and TRBJ1-1; 9 nucleotides line up with TRBD1. CDR1 and CDR2 from the germline V gene are SQVTM and ANQGSEA. This CDR3 is built from 13 residues. V shed 7 bases, J shed 2 bases, and the junction held 5 bases outside the gene matches. In DNA form, the CDR3 reads TGCAGCGCTGACAGGGGGGTTAACACTGAAGCTTTCTTT. As protein: CSADRGVNTEAFF.

The chain employs TRBV6-6 and TRBJ2-5, with no clear D. Germline V gives CDR1 MNHNY, CDR2 SVGAGI (reference sequence). The V end lost 2 bases, the J end lost 2 bases, and 3 bases lay between the germline ends. The CDR3 totals 12 residues. The CDR3 here is CASSYTQETQYF. The CDR3 nucleotides read TGTGCCAGCAGTTACACACAAGAGACCCAGTACTTC.

The genes are TRBV5-6 and TRBJ1-5; no clear D gene. Germline V gene sequence: CDR1 SGHDT, CDR2 YYEEEE. Trimming removed 4 bases from V and 4 bases from J, with 12 bases in between. The CDR3 length is 14 residues. The CDR3 region has the DNA TGTGCCAGCAGCCTGGGCCCTAGGAATCAGCCCCAGCATTTT. It translates to CASSLGPRNQPQHF.

This clone showed up just a few times. The chain uses TRBV4-1 and TRBJ2-7; TRBD2 aligns across 9 bases. J was trimmed by 0 bases and V by 6 bases; bases with no gene match: 6. The germline V gene has CDR1 MGHRA and CDR2 YSYEKL. This CDR3 is 15 amino acids long. CDR3 DNA sequence: TGCGCCAGCAGTCTCCGACTAGCGGCCTCCTACGAGCAGTACTTC. It codes for CASSLRLAASYEQYF.

The chain employs TRBV29-1 and TRBJ2-5; unclear D gene. Germline lookup yields CDR1 SQVTM and CDR2 ANQGSEA. Trimming pared 7 bases from V and 5 bases from J, leaving 14 bases between. The CDR3 is 12 residues long. CDR3 sequence (DNA): TGCAGCGCCTTCGAAGGAAAGGAGACCCAGTACTTC. It encodes CSAFEGKETQYF.

This clone came up a few times. The DNA of the CDR3 is TGTGCCAGCAGCTTAGGGCGAGGGGAGTGGAGGAACACTGAAGCTTTCTTT. This gives the protein CASSLGRGEWRNTEAFF. J is TRBJ1-1 and V is TRBV11-3, with D possibly matching TRBD1 (5 bases). The germline V and J ends were trimmed by 1 base and 1 base, with 16 bases remaining between them. The CDR3 totals 17 residues. The germline CDR1 and CDR2 sequences are SGHNT and YENEEA.

In this sample, this clone turned up once. V gene TRBV2 combines with J gene TRBJ2-4; D is perhaps TRBD2 (5 bases). This CDR3 has 14 amino acids. Germline values: CDR1 SNHLY, CDR2 FYNNEI. V dropped 7 bases and J dropped 0 bases, with 10 bases sitting between them. Written as DNA, the CDR3 is TGTGCCAGCATGGCGCGGGTAGCCAAAAACATTCAGTACTTC. It translates to CASMARVAKNIQYF.

The V gene is TRBV6-5, the J gene TRBJ1-2; D might be TRBD1 (6 bases). Trimming cost V 2 bases and J 2 bases, with 6 bases left between them. Looked up from germline, CDR1 is MNHEY and CDR2 is SVGAGI. The CDR3 has 13 residues. The CDR3 coding sequence is TGTGCCAGCAGTTACGGGACAAACTATGGCTACACCTTC. It specifies CASSYGTNYGYTF.

This clone has only a few counts. The chain couples TRBV7-3 to TRBJ2-7; D remains ambiguous. Trimming removed 8 bases from V and 1 base from J, with 12 bases in between. Germline values: CDR1 SGHTA, CDR2 FQGTGA. The CDR3 has 13 amino acids. CDR3 nucleotides: TGTGCCAGCGAAAGCAGGAATTCCTACGAGCAGTACTTC. Its protein product is CASESRNSYEQYF.

The chain combines TRBV6-5 with TRBJ2-1; 10 positions agree with TRBD2. The CDR3 consists of 15 residues. Germline V lookup: CDR1 MNHEY, CDR2 SVGAGI. Trimming cost V 6 bases and J 9 bases; bases outside gene matches: 11. The CDR3 loop reads CASSLLAGAPGEQFF. Here the CDR3 DNA reads TGTGCCAGCAGCCTTCTAGCGGGAGCGCCTGGTGAGCAGTTCTTC.

This chain joins TRBV5-5 and TRBJ2-7; a possible D gene is TRBD1 (5 bases). This CDR3 is built from 14 residues. Per the germline V gene, CDR1 is SGHKS and CDR2 is YYEKEE (reference sequence). Between the trimmed V and J ends, which lost 6 bases and 0 bases, there was a span of 13 bases. This CDR3 is CASIEQVPSYEQYF. As DNA, the CDR3 is TGTGCCAGCATCGAACAGGTCCCCTCCTACGAGCAGTACTTC.

The chain combines TRBV7-2 with TRBJ2-3, with TRBD2 matching over 9 bases. V dropped 5 bases and J dropped 6; count of bases not matched to a gene: 9. Germline V lookup: CDR1 SGHTA, CDR2 FQGNSA. The CDR3 covers 15 residues. This CDR3 is CASSLSDSGSDTQYF. CDR3 coding DNA: TGTGCCAGCAGCCTCTCAGATAGCGGGAGTGATACGCAGTATTTT.

This clone is a singleton in its sample. The chain joins TRBV4-1 to TRBJ1-1, with D unclear. There are 16 residues in the CDR3. V was clipped by 2 bases and J by 8 bases, with 21 bases between them. Germline V gives CDR1 MGHRA, CDR2 YSYEKL. The CDR3 sequence: CASSQLPFPEPREAFF. The CDR3 DNA sequence: TGCGCCAGCAGCCAACTCCCATTCCCGGAGCCAAGGGAAGCTTTCTTT.

The sample holds a few counts of this clone. The rearrangement uses TRBV19 and TRBJ2-1, with 7 bases identical to TRBD1. The V gene's germline CDR1 is LNHDA and CDR2 SQIVND (reference sequence). CDR3 size: 15 residues. The J segment lost 5 bases and the V segment lost 10 bases, leaving 14 bases of the junction unmatched. The CDR3 sequence: CATTWGQKLHNEQFF. CDR3 nucleotides: TGTGCCACAACATGGGGACAGAAGCTTCACAATGAGCAGTTCTTC.

The J gene is TRBJ1-1, the V gene TRBV27; tentatively, D is TRBD1 (5 bases). V lost 2 bases and J lost 4, with 8 bases in between. The CDR3 spans 13 residues. Germline CDR1 MNHEY, CDR2 SMNVEV (reference sequence). CDR3 amino acids: CASSLKGVTEAFF. Written as DNA, the CDR3 is TGTGCCAGCAGTTTAAAAGGGGTCACTGAAGCTTTCTTT.

The V call is TRBV6-5, the J call TRBJ2-4; D gene unclear. Germline V lookup: CDR1 MNHEY, CDR2 SVGAGI. With 0 bases removed from V and 6 bases from J, the gap between germline ends came to 6 bases. CDR3 length: 13 amino acids. The CDR3 loop reads CASSYSDTNIQYF. The DNA for the CDR3 is TGTGCCAGCAGTTACTCGGATACAAACATTCAGTACTTC.

V usage is TRBV27 and J usage is TRBJ1-2; 7 bases fit TRBD1. The CDR3 covers 13 residues. Germline V gene sequence: CDR1 MNHEY, CDR2 SMNVEV (reference sequence). V lost 6 bases, J lost 2 bases, and 3 bases stayed unmatched. For the CDR3, the DNA is TGTGCCAGCAGACCGGGACAGAACTATGGCTACACCTTC. This gives the protein CASRPGQNYGYTF.

This chain connects TRBV5-6 to TRBJ1-5; possible D gene TRBD1, 5 bases. CDR1 and CDR2 (germline): SGHDT, YYEEEE. The CDR3 sequence is 14 residues long. Trimming stripped 4 bases from V and 4 bases from J, with 12 bases between. CDR3 region: CASSPQGVNQPQHF. CDR3 nucleotide sequence: TGTGCCAGCAGCCCTCAGGGAGTAAATCAGCCCCAGCATTTT.

This clone was counted only a few times. CDR3 region: CASSLAGPGGGEQYF. The DNA for the CDR3 is TGTGCCAGCAGCTTAGCGGGACCGGGAGGGGGCGAGCAGTACTTC. The J gene is TRBJ2-7, the V gene TRBV7-8, with 8 bases aligning to TRBD2. With V trimmed by 0 bases and J by 6 bases, 7 bases remained unmatched. CDR3 length: 15 residues. Germline values: CDR1 SGHVS, CDR2 FQNEAQ.

The chain couples TRBV14 to TRBJ1-1; 7 bases fit TRBD1. The V and J ends lost 5 bases and 5 bases, in that order; junction bases with no gene match: 8. Germline lookup yields CDR1 SGHDN and CDR2 FVKESK. The CDR3 length is 14 residues. The CDR3 region is CASSNNRGGTEAFF. The CDR3 DNA is TGTGCCAGCAGCAATAACAGGGGAGGGACTGAAGCTTTCTTT.

The chain carries TRBV7-2 and TRBJ2-2, with D possibly being TRBD1 (5 bases). The CDR3 totals 15 residues. CDR1 is SGHTA and CDR2 is FQGNSA in the germline V gene. The V end lost 2 bases, the J end lost 1 base, and 8 bases lay between the germline ends. The CDR3 spells CASSLRTRNTGELFF. In nucleotides, the CDR3 is TGTGCCAGCAGCTTAAGGACAAGGAACACCGGGGAGCTGTTTTTT.

Here the CDR3 DNA reads TGCGCCAGCAGCCAAGATCACCTAGTCTACGAGCAGTACTTC. Translated: CASSQDHLVYEQYF. J is TRBJ2-7 and V is TRBV4-3, with no clear D. V was clipped by 0 bases and J by 3 bases, with 9 bases between them. Germline assignment: CDR1 LGHNA and CDR2 YSLEER. The CDR3 covers 14 residues.